This note documents a single T cell receptor (beta chain) sequence. Its cognate antigen is unknown. The CDR3 extends over 19 amino acids. CDR1 and CDR2 (germline): SGHAT, FQNNGV. V was shortened by 2 bases and J by 0 bases, with 17 bases between the two germline ends. A multiplex PCR was run with 60 Vbeta primers and 13 Jbeta primers. TCRdb's copy holds only in-frame clones and misses some; the assay was immunoSEQ multiplex PCR. The sample lists approximately 120,000 clones, 77% seen once, with about a tenth in the top ten. This sample is drawn from a study of cytomegalovirus exposure and HLA in healthy donors. Study-wide context: A prior analysis found about 110 million unique TCR beta sequences from 150 million to 200 million T cells. Falling in the Caucasian-associated ancestry cluster were about 80% of a few hundred genotyped donors. Whole-study findings and limits: The study designated around 150 TCR beta chains cytomegalovirus-associated.

Sample: PBMCs. The TCR originated in a man in his forties in good health and CMV-seropositive. This chain uses TRBV11-2 with TRBJ1-6, with D maybe TRBD1 (5 bases). The CDR3 sequence is CASSLRAQGPSSYNSPLHF. The CDR3 DNA sequence: TGTGCCAGCAGCTTAAGGGCCCAGGGTCCTAGCTCCTATAATTCACCCCTCCACTTT.